The entry that follows covers one TCR beta chain sequence. Antigen: not known. These data come from a study of identical twins. This CDR3 has 15 amino acids. Germline CDR1 reads LGHNA; CDR2 reads YSLEER. V was cut by 0 bases and J by 4 bases, with 10 bases left in between. From the 5' RACE reads, TCRdb called clonotypes with MiXCR, one entry per CDR3 protein. Of 700,000 or so distinct CDR3 sequences listed, around 8.6% were seen once; the top ten hold 0.98%. Study results and caveats: Out-of-frame alpha sequences that twins shared showed excess low generation probability.

Every sampled donor was Caucasian and healthy. The sample was also linked to a second study, of yellow fever vaccine responses in identical twins.

This TCR was sampled from a young woman in good health. Sequenced input: PBMCs. The chain joins TRBV4-3 to TRBJ1-5; D is undetermined. The CDR3, as DNA: TGCGCCAGCAGCCAAGAGGGGTTCCCTAATCAGCCCCAGCATTTT. This gives the protein CASSQEGFPNQPQHF.